What follows are 23 T cell receptor beta chains derived from one specimen sequenced in a study of T cell changes during pregnancy in multiple sclerosis. Profiling relied on immunoSEQ multiplex PCR, and the TCRdb table lists in-frame clones only, not all of them. The table records approximately 12,000 clones, about 86% of them present only once. This material consisted of CD8+ T cells from peripheral blood mononuclear cells, taken in the second trimester of pregnancy. The receptors stem from a female donor in good health, enrolled as a control in a pregnancy study.

V is TRBV6-6 and J is TRBJ1-1, with D unclear. In germline, CDR1 is MNHNY, CDR2 SVGAGI (reference sequence). This CDR3 has 13 amino acids. Trimming shortened V by 4 bases and J by 1 base, and 7 bases separated the two germline ends. Here the CDR3 reads CASSFPGNTEAFF. CDR3 in DNA: TGTGCCAGCAGTTTTCCCGGGAACACTGAAGCTTTCTTT.

J is TRBJ1-2 and V is TRBV5-4; D is possibly TRBD1 (6 bases). Trimming removed 4 bases from V and 7 bases from J, with 32 bases in between. This CDR3 region has 19 residues. Per germline, CDR1 SGHNT and CDR2 YYREEE (reference sequence). The CDR3 loop reads CASSPTFLRDNQLPGGYTF. DNA of the CDR3: TGTGCCAGCAGCCCTACCTTTTTAAGGGACAACCAACTCCCAGGTGGCTACACCTTC.

The rearrangement joins TRBV6-1 to TRBJ2-1; tentatively, D is TRBD1 (6 bases). Germline CDR1 and CDR2: MNHNS and SASEGT. The CDR3 covers 15 residues. V was pared by 2 bases and J by 8 bases, with 16 bases between. The CDR3 DNA reads TGTGCCAGCAGTGAAAGGGACACAACCCTCCATGAGCAGTTCTTC. Amino acid sequence: CASSERDTTLHEQFF.

This clone was seen a handful of times. The rearrangement links TRBV5-8 to TRBJ2-2; D gene unclear. Germline V gives CDR1 SGHTS, CDR2 YDEGEE. The length of the CDR3 is 14 residues. V was shortened by 0 bases and J by 6 bases, with 9 bases between the two germline ends. The CDR3 reads CASSLAVAPGELFF. CDR3 nucleotides: TGTGCCAGCAGCTTGGCGGTAGCCCCCGGGGAGCTGTTTTTT.

The chain has TRBV27 and TRBJ2-7, with D tentatively TRBD2 (6 bases). This CDR3 is 14 amino acids long. Germline-derived CDR1 and CDR2 are MNHEY and SMNVEV (reference sequence). With 2 bases removed from V and 2 bases from J, the gap between germline ends came to 10 bases. As DNA, the CDR3 is TGTGCCAGCAGTTTAGACGGGGAGGCCTACGAGCAGTACTTC. It translates to CASSLDGEAYEQYF.

The V call is TRBV6-6, the J call TRBJ2-3, with 8 bases matching TRBD2. This CDR3 comprises 14 residues. V trimming: 6 bases; J trimming: 4 bases; junction bases outside the gene matches: 6. The germline V gene has CDR1 MNHNY and CDR2 SVGAGI (reference sequence). The CDR3 coding sequence is TGTGCCAGCAGCTTGACTAGCGCGGCAGATACGCAGTATTTT. Residues: CASSLTSAADTQYF.

The V call is TRBV27, the J call TRBJ2-1; TRBD2 is a possible D gene (7 bases). V was trimmed by 4 bases and J by 5 bases, leaving 18 bases between them. Germline loops: CDR1 MNHEY, CDR2 SMNVEV (reference sequence). The CDR3 runs 16 residues. DNA of the CDR3: TGTGCCAGCAGTTCGTCGTGGGGGCTAGCGGACAATGAGCAGTTCTTC. The encoded protein is CASSSSWGLADNEQFF.

The chain carries TRBV27 and TRBJ2-7; TRBD2 aligns across 11 bases. The length of the CDR3 is 15 residues. Germline lookup yields CDR1 MNHEY and CDR2 SMNVEV (reference sequence). After removal of 3 bases from V and 3 bases from J, the junction contained 4 bases not matched to a gene. CDR3 sequence reads: CASSLASGRNYEQYF. For the CDR3, the DNA is TGTGCCAGCAGTTTGGCTAGCGGGAGGAACTACGAGCAGTACTTC.

The genes are TRBV9 and TRBJ2-3; 8 bases line up with TRBD2. The CDR3 has 14 residues. Germline lookup yields CDR1 SGDLS and CDR2 YYNGEE. V shed 7 bases, J shed 5 bases, and the junction held 9 bases outside the gene matches. CDR3 sequence: CASGTGGEGDTQYF. In nucleotides, the CDR3 is TGTGCCAGCGGGACGGGGGGGGAAGGAGATACGCAGTATTTT. The complete variable domain, with remaining parts taken from reference TRBV9 and TRBJ2-3, reads DSGVTQTPKHLITATGQRVTLRCSPRSGDLSVYWYQQSLDQGLQFLIQYYNGEERAKGNILERFSAQQFPDLHSELNLSSLELGDSALYFCASGTGGEGDTQYFGPGTRLTVL.

The V and J genes are TRBV4-3 and TRBJ1-2, with 9 bases lining up with TRBD1. CDR3 length equals 15 residues. Germline CDR1 LGHNA, CDR2 YSLEER. With 0 bases clipped from V and 5 bases from J, the junction kept 4 bases outside the gene matches. The CDR3 DNA reads as TGCGCCAGCAGCCAAGACTCCGGGACAGGGTATGGCTACACCTTC. Translation gives CASSQDSGTGYGYTF.

The chain links TRBV25-1 to TRBJ2-1; D unclear. This CDR3 spans 14 amino acids. From germline, CDR1 is MGHDK and CDR2 SYGVNS. The V end was cut by 4 bases, the J end by 4 bases, with 11 bases between. CDR3 residues: CASSGLRVYNEQFF. In DNA, the CDR3 is TGTGCCAGCAGTGGGCTTCGGGTATACAATGAGCAGTTCTTC.

This clone was seen a single time. The chain is built from TRBV27 and TRBJ1-2; 8 nucleotides line up with TRBD1. From germline, CDR1 is MNHEY and CDR2 SMNVEV (reference sequence). The ends lost 5 bases at V and 4 bases at J; junction bases unmatched: 6. There are 14 residues in the CDR3. CDR3: CASSPDRGSYGYTF. In nucleotides, the CDR3 is TGTGCCAGCAGTCCAGACAGGGGCAGCTATGGCTACACCTTC.

This rearrangement joins TRBV27 to TRBJ2-1, with a possible D match to TRBD1 (6 bases). The CDR3 totals 15 residues. The V gene's germline CDR1 is MNHEY and CDR2 SMNVEV (reference sequence). V was pared by 0 bases and J by 3 bases, with 9 bases between. The CDR3 DNA reads as TGTGCCAGCAGTTTATCGGGACACCGCTACAATGAGCAGTTCTTC. Its protein product is CASSLSGHRYNEQFF.

The rearrangement links TRBV6-1 to TRBJ2-7, with D perhaps matching TRBD2 (6 bases). V dropped 5 bases and J dropped 5 bases, with 13 bases sitting between them. The CDR3 runs to 13 residues. CDR1 and CDR2 (germline): MNHNS, SASEGT. CDR3 sequence reads: CASSSGDLDEQYF. The CDR3 DNA sequence: TGTGCCAGCAGTTCGGGGGACTTGGACGAGCAGTACTTC.

CDR3 nucleotide sequence: TGTGCCAGCAGCGGACAGTCAATGAACACTGAAGCTTTCTTT. It is translated as CASSGQSMNTEAFF. The chain uses TRBV7-9 and TRBJ1-1, with D perhaps matching TRBD1 (6 bases). The CDR3 is 14 residues long. CDR1 is SEHNR, CDR2 FQNEAQ, per germline (reference sequence). V lost 5 bases and J lost 0, with 10 bases in between.

The CDR3 DNA reads TGTGCCAGCAGCGTCCCCGGGACAGGTATCGATGAGCAGTTCTTC. Protein product: CASSVPGTGIDEQFF. The chain carries TRBV9 and TRBJ2-1; the match to TRBD1 covers 8 bases. This CDR3 is 15 amino acids long. V was pared by 2 bases and J by 8 bases, with 9 bases of the junction left unmatched. Germline CDR1 SGDLS, CDR2 YYNGEE.

The chain employs TRBV6-1 and TRBJ2-1; D gene unclear. V lost 3 bases, J lost 5 bases, and 17 bases lay in between. Germline CDR1 MNHNS, CDR2 SASEGT. CDR3 length: 16 amino acids. CDR3 region: CASSEAQAGVHNEQFF. CDR3 in DNA: TGTGCCAGCAGTGAGGCCCAGGCTGGCGTCCACAATGAGCAGTTCTTC.

The gene calls are TRBV11-3 and TRBJ1-6, with 7 bases matching TRBD1. Germline V gene lookup returns CDR1 SGHNT and CDR2 YENEEA. There are 15 residues in the CDR3. Trimming at V came to 5 bases and at J to 5 bases, leaving 6 bases not matched to a gene. CDR3 sequence reads: CASSPGTADNSPLHF. The CDR3 DNA is TGTGCCAGCAGCCCCGGGACAGCCGATAATTCACCCCTCCACTTT.

The V call is TRBV29-1, the J call TRBJ2-7; a possible D gene is TRBD1 (5 bases). Germline V lookup: CDR1 SQVTM, CDR2 ANQGSEA. The CDR3 covers 12 residues. The ends were cut back, 3 bases at V and 2 bases at J, with 8 bases in the middle. Here the CDR3 reads CSVEGPAYEQYF. The CDR3 DNA follows: TGCAGCGTTGAGGGGCCCGCCTACGAGCAGTACTTC.

The gene calls are TRBV9 and TRBJ1-3; D is perhaps TRBD1 (5 bases). V was trimmed by 3 bases and J by 4 bases, leaving 14 bases between them. Germline CDR1 is SGDLS and CDR2 is YYNGEE. The CDR3 runs 15 residues. The DNA of the CDR3 is TGTGCCAGCAGCGAGTTGGACAAATGGGGAAACACCATATATTTT. Encoded protein: CASSELDKWGNTIYF.

The J gene is TRBJ1-5, the V gene TRBV27; TRBD1 aligns across 8 bases. Germline-derived CDR1 and CDR2 are MNHEY and SMNVEV (reference sequence). Losses at the gene ends were 5 bases for V and 2 bases for J; bases not matched to a gene: 11. The CDR3 has 17 amino acids. DNA for the CDR3: TGTGCCAGCAGTCCCGACAGGGGCCATGGGGGCAATCAGCCCCAGCATTTT. It encodes CASSPDRGHGGNQPQHF.

The chain combines TRBV5-4 with TRBJ2-7, with a tentative D call TRBD2 (5 bases). This CDR3 comprises 12 residues. The V end was cut by 4 bases, the J end by 4 bases, with 9 bases between. CDR1 is SGHNT and CDR2 is YYREEE in the germline V gene (reference sequence). This chain's CDR3 is CASSTSGYEQYF. CDR3 DNA sequence: TGTGCCAGCAGCACGAGCGGTTACGAGCAGTACTTC.

The V call is TRBV11-3, the J call TRBJ2-5; TRBD2 matches at 15 bases. The CDR3 consists of 15 residues. Germline V gene sequence: CDR1 SGHNT, CDR2 YENEEA. V dropped 5 bases and J dropped 5; count of bases not matched to a gene: 3. The CDR3 here is CASSLGLAGGETQYF. The CDR3 coding sequence is TGTGCCAGCAGCCTTGGACTAGCGGGGGGGGAGACCCAGTACTTC. Drawing the rest from reference TRBV11-3 and TRBJ2-5, the complete variable domain is EAGVVQSPRYKIIEKKQPVAFWCNPISGHNTLYWYLQNLGQGPELLIRYENEEAVDDSQLPKDRFSAERLKGVDSTLKIQPAELGDSAVYLCASSLGLAGGETQYFGPGTRLLVL.